These 10 T cell receptor beta chains share one sample of origin, sequenced in a study of blood T cells in healthy people across ages. Primed by a sample-barcoded 5' primer and a J-beta primer mix, a second PCR proceeded for about 6 to 12 cycles. MiXCR, applied by TCRdb to the 5' RACE reads, yields one record per CDR3 protein. The table lists hundreds of thousands of distinct CDR3 sequences, nearly 60% of them singletons, with 20% to 25% in the top ten. The sample consisted of blood. Receptors originate from a man aged 30-40 years in good health.

J is TRBJ2-2 and V is TRBV12-3 or TRBV12-4; TRBD1 matches at 8 bases. This CDR3 comprises 13 residues. With V trimmed by 6 bases and J by 6 bases, 3 bases remained unmatched. CDR3 region: CASRIQGAGELFF. The CDR3 bases are TGTGCCAGCAGAATACAGGGGGCCGGGGAGCTGTTTTTT.

This clonotype was found many times. The gene calls are TRBV12-3 or TRBV12-4 and TRBJ2-5; D possibly corresponds to TRBD2 (5 bases). The CDR3 is 13 amino acids. V dropped 6 bases and J dropped 3 bases, with 11 bases sitting between them. The CDR3 DNA reads TGTGCCAGCAGCCGCCCGGGGAAAGAGACCCAGTACTTC. This sequence encodes CASSRPGKETQYF.

The gene calls are TRBV28 and TRBJ2-1; D may be TRBD1 or TRBD2 (5 bases each). The length of the CDR3 is 16 residues. CDR1 and CDR2 from the germline V gene are MDHEN and SYDVKM. The V end was cut by 5 bases, the J end by 6 bases, with 20 bases between. The CDR3 DNA follows: TGTGCCAGCAGTCTCCGTGGGACGGATCATCGCAATGAGCAGTTCTTC. This encodes CASSLRGTDHRNEQFF.

V usage is TRBV2 and J usage is TRBJ1-2, with 8 bases fitting TRBD1. The germline V gene encodes CDR1 SNHLY and CDR2 FYNNEI. The CDR3 totals 12 residues. V lost 5 bases, J lost 10 bases, and 6 bases stayed unmatched. CDR3 protein: CASSLQGGDYTF. CDR3 DNA: TGTGCCAGCAGTTTACAGGGGGGAGACTACACCTTC.

The chain carries TRBV29-1 and TRBJ1-1; possible D gene TRBD1, 5 bases. There are 13 residues in the CDR3. CDR1 and CDR2 from the germline V gene are SQVTM and ANQGSEA. Trimming removed 7 bases at V and 0 bases at J, with 12 bases between. The CDR3 DNA follows: TGCAGCGCGAGACAGACAGTGAACACTGAAGCTTTCTTT. Protein product: CSARQTVNTEAFF.

The chain combines TRBV29-1 with TRBJ1-1, with D hard to call. The V end lost 3 bases, the J end lost 4 bases, and 9 bases lay between the germline ends. The CDR3 runs 12 residues. Germline V gene data show CDR1 as SQVTM and CDR2 as ANQGSEA. CDR3 protein: CSVEDLGTEAFF. The DNA of the CDR3 is TGCAGCGTTGAGGATTTGGGCACTGAAGCTTTCTTT.

This chain connects TRBV29-1 to TRBJ2-1; D is unresolved. CDR1 SQVTM and CDR2 ANQGSEA come from the germline V gene. Trimming left V 7 bases short and J 5 bases short, with 12 bases between. The CDR3 loop spans 12 amino acids. The CDR3 spells CSAKGQDNEQFF. In nucleotides, the CDR3 is TGCAGCGCTAAAGGGCAGGACAATGAGCAGTTCTTC.

The chain has TRBV9 and TRBJ2-1, with 10 bases aligning to TRBD1. The CDR3 is 15 residues long. Trimming took 0 bases from V and 9 from J; bases not matched to a gene: 6. Germline lookup yields CDR1 SGDLS and CDR2 YYNGEE. The CDR3 is CASSVDGTGVFEQFF. The CDR3 DNA reads as TGTGCCAGCAGCGTAGATGGGACAGGGGTATTTGAGCAGTTCTTC.

The chain is built from TRBV4-3 and TRBJ2-7; D gene uncertain. The germline V and J ends were trimmed by 0 bases and 10 bases, with 13 bases remaining between them. There are 13 residues in the CDR3. The germline V gene encodes CDR1 LGHNA and CDR2 YSLEER. CDR3 DNA: TGCGCCAGCAGCCAAGACCTGGTCGGACCCCAGTACTTC. It is translated as CASSQDLVGPQYF.

The rearrangement joins TRBV20-1 to TRBJ2-7, with D tentatively TRBD1 (6 bases). The J call may not be correct, given that the DNA end is closer to TRBJ2-5. The CDR3 consists of 14 residues. Germline V CDR1 and CDR2: DFQATT, SNEGSKA (reference sequence). The CDR3 DNA sequence: TGCAGTGCTAGCTGGACAGCTCGAGAAGAGACCCAGTACTTC. Its translation is CSASWTAREETQYF.